The clone carrying this T cell receptor (beta chain) showed up just a few times. Sequenced by immunoSEQ multiplex PCR; TCRdb stores in-frame clones only, minus some. This table has about 250,000 clones, 87% appearing once. The data derive from a study of blood T cell repertoires in COVID-19. Participants spanned ages roughly 18 to 90 years and resided in about 25 US areas. Cohorts were assigned according to the clinical history that participants reported. The germline CDR1 and CDR2 sequences are SGDLS and YYNGEE. CDR3 length: 17 residues. V was cut by 4 bases and J by 3 bases, with 19 bases left in between.

Sequencing input: PBMCs or T cells enriched from blood (not recorded which). The TCR was taken from a woman in her twenties or thirties with acute COVID-19. The chain carries TRBV9 and TRBJ2-2; D might be TRBD2 (7 bases). The CDR3 reads CASSPHKRGADTGELFF. CDR3 nucleotides: TGTGCCAGCAGCCCGCATAAACGGGGGGCGGACACCGGGGAGCTGTTTTTT.